Listed here are 29 T cell receptor beta chains from one sample, sequenced in a study of beta chain features in type 1 diabetes. What these receptors recognize is not known. Investigators reverse transcribed all isolated RNA, so they sequenced expressed TCRB transcripts. Only in-frame clones appear in the TCRdb table, and some are missing; sequencing was by immunoSEQ multiplex PCR. Of more than 250,000 clones in the sample, roughly 22% are singletons; the top ten hold less than 0.03%. Study-wide results and limits: For Type 1 diabetes patients, all four CD4+ subsets carried TCRB CDR3s that were moderately but significantly shorter.

The sample was naive CD4+ T cells from blood. These receptors all come from a woman aged 35 to 49 with type 1 diabetes.

This chain uses TRBV9 with TRBJ2-5, with a weak D call TRBD1 (6 bases). The CDR3 extends over 15 amino acids. The V end was cut by 0 bases, the J end by 0 bases, with 9 bases between. Looked up from germline, CDR1 is SGDLS and CDR2 is YYNGEE. The CDR3 sequence is CASSVGPGDQETQYF. The CDR3 nucleotides are TGTGCCAGCAGCGTAGGACCAGGGGACCAAGAGACCCAGTACTTC.

This clone was observed a handful of times. J is TRBJ2-7 and V is TRBV27, with D possibly TRBD2 on 7 matching bases. The CDR3 covers 14 residues. Germline values: CDR1 MNHEY, CDR2 SMNVEV (reference sequence). V lost 8 bases and J 4 bases, leaving 18 bases between the germline ends. The CDR3 coding sequence is TGTGCCAGCTCCCACACACAGGGAGGGTACGAGCAGTACTTC. This codes for CASSHTQGGYEQYF.

In this sample, this clone turned up a few times. This chain connects TRBV7-9 to TRBJ1-4, with 9 bases lining up with TRBD1. J lost 7 bases, V lost 5 bases, and 8 bases had no gene match. The CDR3 is made up of 15 amino acids. CDR1 and CDR2 (germline): SEHNR, FQNEAQ (reference sequence). As DNA, the CDR3 is TGTGCCAGCAGCCCGACAGGGGGTCGTGGTGAAAAACTGTTTTTT. It codes for CASSPTGGRGEKLFF.

This clone showed up just a few times. The genes are TRBV29-1 and TRBJ2-3, with 8 bases that match TRBD1. V was pared by 7 bases and J by 4 bases, with 7 bases of the junction left unmatched. Germline assignment: CDR1 SQVTM and CDR2 ANQGSEA. This CDR3 has 13 residues. The CDR3 spells CSAGQGRADTQYF. DNA for the CDR3: TGCAGCGCCGGACAGGGCCGGGCAGATACGCAGTATTTT.

The chain carries TRBV7-8 and TRBJ2-1; 11 nucleotides line up with TRBD2. Per germline, CDR1 SGHVS and CDR2 FQNEAQ. CDR3 length: 14 amino acids. Trimming at V came to 8 bases and at J to 7 bases, leaving 7 bases not matched to a gene. CDR3 amino acids: CASSTGTSGNEQFF. The CDR3 bases are TGTGCCAGCTCCACCGGGACTAGCGGTAATGAGCAGTTCTTC.

The sample holds one count of this clone. The gene calls are TRBV27 and TRBJ1-1, with D uncertain. V was shortened by 8 bases and J by 3 bases, with 16 bases between the two germline ends. Germline V gene data show CDR1 as MNHEY and CDR2 as SMNVEV (reference sequence). This CDR3 has 14 residues. In DNA form, the CDR3 reads TGTGCCAGCGGGTCAGACTTGGTTCACACTGAAGCTTTCTTT. Its protein is CASGSDLVHTEAFF.

This clone has more than one count but fewer than ten. The chain couples TRBV28 to TRBJ2-7, with 8 bases identical to TRBD2. From germline, CDR1 is MDHEN and CDR2 SYDVKM. The junction had 6 bases not matched to a gene; V was cut back by 2 bases and J by 3 bases. The CDR3 sequence is 15 residues long. This chain's CDR3 is CASSLGLAGLYEQYF. Here the CDR3 DNA reads TGTGCCAGCAGTTTAGGCCTAGCGGGCCTCTACGAGCAGTACTTC.

This chain uses TRBV27 with TRBJ2-5; 12 nucleotides line up with TRBD2. V lost 4 bases and J lost 5; bases outside the gene matches: 8. This CDR3 comprises 16 residues. In germline, CDR1 is MNHEY, CDR2 SMNVEV (reference sequence). The CDR3 loop is CASSSLTSGRTETQYF. DNA for the CDR3: TGTGCCAGCAGTTCCCTTACTAGCGGGAGGACGGAGACCCAGTACTTC.

This clone showed up just a few times. The DNA of the CDR3 is TGTGCCAGCAGCGCCCGGGACAGGGGATTCCGAATCTATGGCTACACCTTC. Protein sequence: CASSARDRGFRIYGYTF. The V and J genes are TRBV7-2 and TRBJ1-2; TRBD1 aligns across 10 bases. The germline gives CDR1 SGHTA, CDR2 FQGNSA. The V segment lost 5 bases and the J segment 4 bases; nucleotides outside the gene matches: 13. The CDR3 length is 17 residues. Using reference TRBV7-2 and TRBJ1-2 for the parts outside the CDR3, the full variable domain is GAGVSQSPSNKVTEKGKDVELRCDPISGHTALYWYRQSLGQGLEFLIYFQGNSAPDKSGLPSDRFSAERTGGSVSTLTIQRTQQEDSAVYLCASSARDRGFRIYGYTFGSGTRLTVV.

This clone was recorded a few times. This chain uses TRBV7-7 with TRBJ2-1; 7 bases are a match to TRBD1. This CDR3 spans 16 amino acids. The ends lost 2 bases at V and 4 bases at J; junction bases unmatched: 8. Germline CDR1 is SSHAT and CDR2 is FNYEAQ (reference sequence). The CDR3 DNA is TGTGCCAGCAGCTTATCCGCGACAGGGTATTACAATGAGCAGTTCTTC. It encodes CASSLSATGYYNEQFF.

This clone was counted between two and nine times. The chain couples TRBV6-5 to TRBJ1-1; 10 positions match TRBD1. The CDR3 has 14 residues. Germline CDR1 and CDR2: MNHEY and SVGAGI. The junction had 4 bases not matched to a gene; V was cut back by 6 bases and J by 3 bases. The CDR3 DNA reads TGTGCCAGCAGCTATGGACAGGGGGACACTGAAGCTTTCTTT. Translating gives CASSYGQGDTEAFF.

This clone showed up just once. V gene TRBV30 combines with J gene TRBJ1-3; D uncertain. This CDR3 contains 13 residues. Germline V gene sequence: CDR1 GTSNPN, CDR2 SVGIG (reference sequence). V lost 3 bases to trimming and J lost 0 bases, with 6 bases between them. The CDR3 region has the DNA TGTGCCTGGAGCACATTCTCTGGAAACACCATATATTTT. Protein product: CAWSTFSGNTIYF. Supplemented by reference TRBV30 and TRBJ1-3, the full variable domain reads SQTIHQWPATLVQPVGSPLSLECTVEGTSNPNLYWYRQAAGRGLQLLFYSVGIGQISSEVPQNLSASRPQDRQFILSSKKLLLSDSGFYLCAWSTFSGNTIYFGEGSWLTVV.

This clone was seen a handful of times. J is TRBJ1-1 and V is TRBV29-1; the D is unclear. The V end lost 7 bases, the J end lost 0 bases, and 9 bases lay between the germline ends. This CDR3 is 12 amino acids long. Per germline, CDR1 SQVTM and CDR2 ANQGSEA. CDR3 residues: CSAQLMNTEAFF. Written as DNA, the CDR3 is TGCAGCGCACAGCTGATGAACACTGAAGCTTTCTTT.

This chain connects TRBV7-3 to TRBJ2-7; 10 nucleotides match TRBD1. J gave up 9 bases and V 5 bases, and 7 bases lay outside the gene matches. CDR3 length equals 13 residues. Germline V gene sequence: CDR1 SGHTA, CDR2 FQGTGA. The CDR3 region has the DNA TGTGCCAGCAGCCCAGACAGGGGGCGTGTGCAGTACTTC. Its protein product is CASSPDRGRVQYF.

This rearrangement joins TRBV29-1 to TRBJ1-2, with 10 positions matching TRBD1. V trimming: 2 bases; J trimming: 4 bases; junction bases outside the gene matches: 7. The CDR3 runs to 15 residues. Germline lookup yields CDR1 SQVTM and CDR2 ANQGSEA. CDR3 DNA: TGCAGCGTTGAACCCGGGACAGGGGAGGGCTATGGCTACACCTTC. Amino acids: CSVEPGTGEGYGYTF.

This clone was picked up a small number of times. This chain links TRBV27 with TRBJ1-2, with D possibly TRBD1 on 5 matching bases. V gave up 3 bases and J gave up 7 bases, with 12 bases separating them. The germline CDR1 and CDR2 sequences are MNHEY and SMNVEV (reference sequence). The CDR3 is 13 amino acids. The CDR3 DNA sequence: TGTGCCAGCAGTTTGTTGTACCAGGGTGGCTACACCTTC. It specifies CASSLLYQGGYTF.

The rearrangement uses TRBV28 and TRBJ2-1; TRBD2 agrees at 10 bases. From germline, CDR1 is MDHEN and CDR2 SYDVKM. V shed 4 bases and J 4 bases; nucleotides not matched to a gene: 1. The length of the CDR3 is 14 residues. CDR3 DNA sequence: TGTGCCAGCAGTTCTAGCGGGGGATACAATGAGCAGTTCTTC. Translated: CASSSSGGYNEQFF. Based on the CDR3 plus reference TRBV28 and TRBJ2-1, the full variable domain is DVKVTQSSRYLVKRTGEKVFLECVQDMDHENMFWYRQDPGLGLRLIYFSYDVKMKEKGDIPEGYSVSREKKERFSLILESASTNQTSMYLCASSSSGGYNEQFFGPGTRLTVL.

The V and J genes are TRBV6-5 and TRBJ1-4; D might be TRBD1 (6 bases). The CDR3 extends over 12 amino acids. The germline CDR1 and CDR2 sequences are MNHEY and SVGAGI. V lost 2 bases, J lost 10 bases, and 8 bases lay in between. As DNA, the CDR3 is TGTGCCAGCAGTTACAGGGGGGGAAAACTGTTTTTT. Translated: CASSYRGGKLFF.

The chain has TRBV7-2 and TRBJ2-1; 7 bases fit TRBD2. V gave up 6 bases and J gave up 0 bases; unmatched junction bases: 5. CDR3 length: 15 amino acids. The germline gives CDR1 SGHTA, CDR2 FQGNSA. This CDR3 reads CASRPSGTSYNEQFF. The CDR3 bases are TGTGCCAGCAGACCGAGCGGGACCTCCTACAATGAGCAGTTCTTC.

This clone appeared a few times. The genes are TRBV4-3 and TRBJ2-1; D perhaps matches TRBD1 (7 bases). Germline loops: CDR1 LGHNA, CDR2 YSLEER. V was trimmed by 3 bases and J by 0 bases, leaving 12 bases between them. This CDR3 region has 16 residues. Written as DNA, the CDR3 is TGCGCCAGCAGCCAGGCGGGACAGAGCTCCTACAATGAGCAGTTCTTC. Its protein is CASSQAGQSSYNEQFF.

The V call is TRBV4-3, the J call TRBJ1-2; the D is unclear. With 0 bases removed from V and 0 bases from J, the gap between germline ends came to 8 bases. The CDR3 has 15 residues. In germline, CDR1 is LGHNA, CDR2 YSLEER. Here the CDR3 DNA reads TGCGCCAGCAGCCAAGATCCAACAGCTAACTATGGCTACACCTTC. Translated: CASSQDPTANYGYTF.

The chain couples TRBV15 to TRBJ1-5, with a tentative D call TRBD1 (5 bases). The CDR3 loop spans 13 amino acids. Trimming pared 4 bases from V and 4 bases from J, leaving 8 bases between. Germline lookup yields CDR1 LNHNV and CDR2 YYDKDF (reference sequence). The DNA for the CDR3 is TGTGCCACCAGCATCGGGGGGAATCAGCCCCAGCATTTT. Translation gives CATSIGGNQPQHF.

The chain joins TRBV4-1 to TRBJ1-1; the D gene is possibly TRBD1 (6 bases). The CDR3 has 16 amino acids. With 2 bases removed from V and 1 base from J, the gap between germline ends came to 14 bases. Germline CDR1 is MGHRA and CDR2 is YSYEKL. The chain's CDR3 is CASSQMTTTGNTEAFF. The DNA for the CDR3 is TGCGCCAGCAGCCAAATGACCACGACAGGGAACACTGAAGCTTTCTTT.

This clone was counted a few times. The chain uses TRBV6-1 and TRBJ2-5; a possible D gene is TRBD2 (7 bases). The V end was cut by 7 bases, the J end by 4 bases, with 13 bases between. The CDR3 has 13 residues. The germline gives CDR1 MNHNS, CDR2 SASEGT. This chain's CDR3 is CASIQAGAETQYF. The DNA of the CDR3 is TGTGCCAGCATTCAGGCGGGGGCAGAGACCCAGTACTTC.

The gene calls are TRBV11-3 and TRBJ2-1; TRBD2 matches at 11 bases. The germline V gene has CDR1 SGHNT and CDR2 YENEEA. V lost 5 bases, J lost 2 bases, and 2 bases stayed unmatched. This CDR3 spans 15 amino acids. The CDR3 region is CASSLAGGTYNEQFF. The CDR3 DNA follows: TGTGCCAGCAGCCTAGCGGGAGGCACCTACAATGAGCAGTTCTTC.

V and J are TRBV29-1 and TRBJ2-3; TRBD2 agrees at 10 bases. The CDR3 is 13 amino acids. V lost 7 bases and J lost 6; bases outside the gene matches: 7. Germline V gene sequence: CDR1 SQVTM, CDR2 ANQGSEA. The CDR3 DNA follows: TGCAGCGCCGCTCTAGCGGGGGTGGATACGCAGTATTTT. Protein sequence: CSAALAGVDTQYF.

This chain uses TRBV2 with TRBJ1-5; perhaps TRBD1 as D (5 bases). CDR1 SNHLY and CDR2 FYNNEI come from the germline V gene. This CDR3 is 13 amino acids long. The V end was cut by 6 bases, the J end by 9 bases, with 15 bases between. CDR3: CASRADAGPPQHF. The CDR3 nucleotides read TGTGCCAGCAGAGCCGACGCAGGGCCGCCCCAGCATTTT.

The V and J genes are TRBV4-3 and TRBJ2-3, with 9 bases fitting TRBD2. Trimming cost V 5 bases and J 3 bases; bases outside gene matches: 6. The CDR3 has 15 amino acids. The germline V gene has CDR1 LGHNA and CDR2 YSLEER. The CDR3 DNA follows: TGCGCCAGCAGCGTAGTAGCGGGAGCAACAGATACGCAGTATTTT. Translation gives CASSVVAGATDTQYF.

This clone has a handful of counts. The chain joins TRBV15 to TRBJ1-4; 9 bases are shared with TRBD1. J lost 7 bases, V lost 5 bases, and 2 bases had no gene match. CDR1 and CDR2 from the germline V gene are LNHNV and YYDKDF (reference sequence). The CDR3 extends over 13 amino acids. CDR3 residues: CATSRDRAEKLFF. The DNA of the CDR3 is TGTGCCACCAGCCGGGACAGGGCTGAAAAACTGTTTTTT.